Following are 22 T cell receptor beta chains from one sample sequenced in a study of OX40 agonist ivuxolimab in advanced cancers. Only in-frame clones appear in the TCRdb table, and some are missing; sequencing was by immunoSEQ multiplex PCR. The data show about 86,000 clones, roughly nine tenths seen once. The material was CD4+ or CD8+ T cells sorted from blood, obtained in a trial of the OX40 agonist ivuxolimab. These receptors originate from an adult with an advanced solid tumor such as melanoma, head and neck, liver or kidney cancer.

This clone was observed a single time. This chain connects TRBV15 to TRBJ2-5; weak D call: TRBD1 (6 bases). The CDR3 contains 12 residues. V was clipped by 3 bases and J by 9 bases, with 11 bases between them. Germline-derived CDR1 and CDR2 are LNHNV and YYDKDF (reference sequence). The CDR3 DNA reads TGTGCCACCAGCAGGGGCGAGGGGGCCCAGTACTTC. It codes for CATSRGEGAQYF.

The chain carries TRBV30 and TRBJ2-3; 15 nucleotides line up with TRBD2. V was pared by 3 bases and J by 5 bases, with 6 bases of the junction left unmatched. Germline V lookup: CDR1 GTSNPN, CDR2 SVGIG (reference sequence). The CDR3 contains 16 residues. Here the CDR3 reads CAWRGGLAGGVDTQYF. CDR3 DNA: TGTGCCTGGAGGGGGGGACTAGCGGGAGGCGTAGATACGCAGTATTTT.

The chain combines TRBV11-1 with TRBJ2-3; 8 nucleotides line up with TRBD2. Germline CDR1 is SGHAT and CDR2 is FQDESV (reference sequence). V gave up 5 bases and J gave up 4 bases; unmatched junction bases: 14. The CDR3 length is 17 residues. The CDR3 nucleotides are TGTGCCAGCAGCGGTAGACATAGGACGGGAGGGCCAGATACGCAGTATTTT. The encoded protein is CASSGRHRTGGPDTQYF. The full variable domain, completed using reference TRBV11-1 and TRBJ2-3, is EAEVAQSPRYKITEKSQAVAFWCDPISGHATLYWYRQILGQGPELLVQFQDESVVDDSQLPKDRFSAERLKGVDSTLKIQPAELGDSAMYLCASSGRHRTGGPDTQYFGPGTRLTVL.

The chain is built from TRBV6-6 and TRBJ2-1; a weak D match, TRBD2 (7 bases). The V and J ends lost 7 bases and 7 bases respectively, with 20 bases between them. Per germline, CDR1 MNHNY and CDR2 SVGAGI (reference sequence). The CDR3 is 15 amino acids. CDR3 amino acids: CASTAPDRGANEQFF. For the CDR3, the DNA is TGTGCCAGCACCGCCCCTGACCGGGGGGCAAATGAGCAGTTCTTC.

The chain joins TRBV19 to TRBJ1-3; 7 bases align to TRBD1. This CDR3 has 17 amino acids. Germline V lookup: CDR1 LNHDA, CDR2 SQIVND (reference sequence). V was pared by 5 bases and J by 3 bases, with 13 bases of the junction left unmatched. CDR3 region: CASSLSTGARGGNTIYF. CDR3 bases: TGTGCCAGTAGTCTCTCCACAGGGGCCCGAGGTGGAAACACCATATATTTT.

The chain has TRBV6-6 and TRBJ1-3, with D tentatively TRBD1 (5 bases). V gave up 8 bases and J gave up 7 bases, with 21 bases separating them. This CDR3 comprises 15 residues. Germline V gene data show CDR1 as MNHNY and CDR2 as SVGAGI (reference sequence). The CDR3 loop is CASGSGTQSGNTIYF. CDR3 DNA: TGTGCCAGCGGGTCTGGGACTCAAAGCGGGAACACCATATATTTT.

The chain joins TRBV7-9 to TRBJ2-2; the D is unclear. Trimming took 1 base from V and 3 from J, leaving 6 bases between them. The CDR3 totals 14 residues. Germline V gene data show CDR1 as SEHNR and CDR2 as FQNEAQ (reference sequence). The CDR3 spells CASSLGSDTGELFF. Written as DNA, the CDR3 is TGTGCCAGCAGCTTAGGGTCAGACACCGGGGAGCTGTTTTTT.

The CDR3 coding sequence is TGCGCCAGCAGCCAGGGTTTCACTAGCGGGTTAATCTACGAGCAGTACGTC. This gives the protein CASSQGFTSGLIYEQYV. The rearrangement uses TRBV4-1 and TRBJ2-7, with TRBD2 identical over 9 bases. The CDR3 is made up of 17 amino acids. Per germline, CDR1 MGHRA and CDR2 YSYEKL. The ends lost 3 bases at V and 3 bases at J; junction bases unmatched: 12.

V is TRBV28 and J is TRBJ1-1, with D unresolved. V lost 7 bases and J 10 bases, leaving 13 bases between the germline ends. Germline V lookup: CDR1 MDHEN, CDR2 SYDVKM. The CDR3 length is 11 residues. CDR3 region: CASTDVRTAFF. DNA for the CDR3: TGTGCCAGCACCGACGTACGGACAGCTTTCTTT.

The V call is TRBV5-6, the J call TRBJ1-1; no firm D call. There are 15 residues in the CDR3. The V end lost 1 base, the J end lost 1 base, and 11 bases lay between the germline ends. Per the germline V gene, CDR1 is SGHDT and CDR2 is YYEEEE. CDR3 sequence reads: CASSLRWRPNTEAFF. The CDR3 bases are TGTGCCAGCAGCTTGAGGTGGCGGCCGAACACTGAAGCTTTCTTT.

This clone appeared a single time. V is TRBV29-1 and J is TRBJ1-3, with D possibly TRBD1 on 5 matching bases. V lost 6 bases and J lost 2, with 11 bases in between. Germline values: CDR1 SQVTM, CDR2 ANQGSEA. CDR3 size: 13 residues. CDR3 protein: CSVTQGAGNTIYF. CDR3 DNA sequence: TGCAGCGTCACCCAAGGGGCTGGAAACACCATATATTTT.

This chain joins TRBV5-1 and TRBJ2-7; 9 bases map to TRBD1. This CDR3 has 15 amino acids. The germline CDR1 and CDR2 sequences are SGHRS and YFSETQ. V lost 7 bases and J lost 2; bases outside the gene matches: 10. CDR3 nucleotide sequence: TGCGCCAGCGGATTGGGACAGGGACCAGCCTACGAGCAGTACTTC. It is translated as CASGLGQGPAYEQYF.

This rearrangement joins TRBV25-1 to TRBJ2-5; no clear D. Germline V gives CDR1 MGHDK, CDR2 SYGVNS. The V gene lost 1 base and the J gene lost 5 bases, with 11 bases spanning the gap. The CDR3 totals 14 residues. In DNA form, the CDR3 reads TGTGCCAGCAGTGAATGGCCCCCCGAGGAGACCCAGTACTTC. Translated, it gives CASSEWPPEETQYF. The entire variable domain, with the rest obtained from reference TRBV25-1 and TRBJ2-5, is as follows: EADIYQTPRYLVIGTGKKITLECSQTMGHDKMYWYQQDPGMELHLIHYSYGVNSTEKGDLSSESTVSRIRTEHFPLTLESARPSHTSQYLCASSEWPPEETQYFGPGTRLLVL.

The chain employs TRBV6-1 and TRBJ2-1; no reliable D call. The CDR3 has 13 amino acids. Germline V gene sequence: CDR1 MNHNS, CDR2 SASEGT. The V gene lost 6 bases and the J gene lost 0 bases, with 6 bases spanning the gap. CDR3 nucleotides: TGTGCCAGCAGGGTGAGCTCCTACAATGAGCAGTTCTTC. It is translated as CASRVSSYNEQFF.

The sample holds one count of this clone. The V call is TRBV6-5, the J call TRBJ2-7, with TRBD1 matching over 9 bases. The CDR3 consists of 14 residues. Germline V gene sequence: CDR1 MNHEY, CDR2 SVGAGI. Trimming took 3 bases from V and 4 from J; bases not matched to a gene: 4. The CDR3 DNA is TGTGCCAGCAGTTATAGGGGGACAGGGTACGAGCAGTACTTC. As protein: CASSYRGTGYEQYF.

The chain recombines TRBV19 with TRBJ1-1; 9 bases are shared with TRBD1. Germline CDR1 LNHDA, CDR2 SQIVND (reference sequence). The length of the CDR3 is 18 residues. The J segment lost 1 base and the V segment lost 4 bases, leaving 13 bases of the junction unmatched. The CDR3 reads CASSTLYFSGQGNTEAFF. The CDR3 coding sequence is TGTGCCAGTAGTACCCTATACTTCTCGGGACAGGGGAACACTGAAGCTTTCTTT.

This chain joins TRBV9 and TRBJ2-7, with 8 bases aligning to TRBD2. Germline values: CDR1 SGDLS, CDR2 YYNGEE. V lost 1 base and J lost 2; bases outside the gene matches: 5. CDR3 length: 15 amino acids. For the CDR3, the DNA is TGTGCCAGCAGCGTAACTTCGGGAGGGACCTACGAGCAGTACTTC. Translated, it gives CASSVTSGGTYEQYF.

The rearrangement links TRBV28 to TRBJ1-4; 7 bases align to TRBD1. The trim removed 6 bases at V and 4 bases at J, leaving 8 bases unmatched. Germline V gene data show CDR1 as MDHEN and CDR2 as SYDVKM. The CDR3 length is 15 residues. This chain's CDR3 is CASSEAGGNNEKLFF. The CDR3, as DNA: TGTGCCAGCAGCGAAGCAGGGGGAAATAATGAAAAACTGTTTTTT.

The gene calls are TRBV2 and TRBJ2-7, with 8 bases matching TRBD2. This CDR3 is 13 amino acids long. The germline gives CDR1 SNHLY, CDR2 FYNNEI. After removal of 2 bases from V and 7 bases from J, the junction contained 4 bases not matched to a gene. The CDR3 is CASSENRGGEQYV. For the CDR3, the DNA is TGTGCCAGCAGTGAAAATCGGGGGGGGGAGCAGTACGTC.

The chain has TRBV5-1 and TRBJ2-1, with 7 bases that match TRBD2. Trimming took 4 bases from V and 4 from J; bases not matched to a gene: 14. The V gene's germline CDR1 is SGHRS and CDR2 YFSETQ. This CDR3 comprises 17 residues. CDR3 in DNA: TGCGCCAGCAGCCCAAATCTTGCGGGAGACGGGTACAATGAGCAGTTCTTC. Its translation is CASSPNLAGDGYNEQFF. The full variable domain, its missing parts supplied by reference TRBV5-1 and TRBJ2-1, is KAGVTQTPRYLIKTRGQQVTLSCSPISGHRSVSWYQQTPGQGLQFLFEYFSETQRNKGNFPGRFSGRQFSNSRSEMNVSTLELGDSALYLCASSPNLAGDGYNEQFFGPGTRLTVL.

This sequence joins TRBV19 and TRBJ1-2; D not resolved. V lost 3 bases to trimming and J lost 8 bases, with 19 bases between them. The length of the CDR3 is 15 residues. CDR1 and CDR2 (germline): LNHDA, SQIVND (reference sequence). CDR3 sequence reads: CASSMGRFVREGYTF. DNA of the CDR3: TGTGCCAGTAGTATGGGCAGATTTGTGAGGGAAGGCTACACCTTC.

The V call is TRBV2, the J call TRBJ2-2; D call uncertain. Trimming removed 11 bases at V and 2 bases at J, with 15 bases between. Germline-derived CDR1 and CDR2 are SNHLY and FYNNEI. The CDR3 totals 14 residues. The CDR3 protein is CAGSFTANTGELFF. CDR3 coding DNA: TGTGCCGGGTCCTTTACAGCAAACACCGGGGAGCTGTTTTTT.